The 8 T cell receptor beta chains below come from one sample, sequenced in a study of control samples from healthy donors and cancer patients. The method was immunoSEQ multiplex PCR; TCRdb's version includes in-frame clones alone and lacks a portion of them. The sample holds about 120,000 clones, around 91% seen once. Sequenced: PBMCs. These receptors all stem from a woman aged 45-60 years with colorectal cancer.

The CDR3 bases are TGTGCCAGCAGGATAACTAGCGGAATACACACAGATACGCAGTATTTT. It is translated as CASRITSGIHTDTQYF. J is TRBJ2-3 and V is TRBV28; 8 bases are a match to TRBD2. With 6 bases clipped from V and 2 bases from J, the junction kept 10 bases outside the gene matches. Germline loops: CDR1 MDHEN, CDR2 SYDVKM. CDR3 size: 16 residues.

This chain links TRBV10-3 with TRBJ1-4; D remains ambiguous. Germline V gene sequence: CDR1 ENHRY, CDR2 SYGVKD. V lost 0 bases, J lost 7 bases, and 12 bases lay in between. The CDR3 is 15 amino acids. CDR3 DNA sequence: TGTGCCATCAGTGAGTCGACCGATCGGGGTGAAAAACTGTTTTTT. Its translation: CAISESTDRGEKLFF.

This chain's CDR3 is CASSSQGPTEAFF. The CDR3 region has the DNA TGTGCCAGCAGTTCCCAGGGACCCACTGAAGCTTTCTTT. V is TRBV6-2 or TRBV6-3 and J is TRBJ1-1; a weak D match, TRBD1 (5 bases). Between the trimmed V and J ends, which lost 4 bases and 4 bases, there was a span of 10 bases. CDR3 length: 13 amino acids. CDR1 is MNHEY, CDR2 SVGEGT, per germline.

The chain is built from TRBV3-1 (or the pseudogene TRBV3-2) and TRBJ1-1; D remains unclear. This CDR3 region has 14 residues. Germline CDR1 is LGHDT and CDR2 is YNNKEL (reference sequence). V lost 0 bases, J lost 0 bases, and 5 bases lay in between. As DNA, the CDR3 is TGTGCCAGCAGCCAAGATCAGGTGAACACTGAAGCTTTCTTT. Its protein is CASSQDQVNTEAFF.

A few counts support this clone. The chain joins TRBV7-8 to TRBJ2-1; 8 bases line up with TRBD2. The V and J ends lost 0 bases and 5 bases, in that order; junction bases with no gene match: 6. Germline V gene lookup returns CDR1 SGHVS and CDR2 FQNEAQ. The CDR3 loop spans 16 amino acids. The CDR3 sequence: CASSLAYRLANNEQFF. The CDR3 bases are TGTGCCAGCAGCTTAGCATATAGACTAGCGAACAATGAGCAGTTCTTC.

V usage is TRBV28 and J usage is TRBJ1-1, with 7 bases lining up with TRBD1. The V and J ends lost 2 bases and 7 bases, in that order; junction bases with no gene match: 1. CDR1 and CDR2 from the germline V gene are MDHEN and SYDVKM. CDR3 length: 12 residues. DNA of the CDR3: TGTGCCAGCAGTTTAACAGGGGATGAAGCTTTCTTT. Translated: CASSLTGDEAFF.

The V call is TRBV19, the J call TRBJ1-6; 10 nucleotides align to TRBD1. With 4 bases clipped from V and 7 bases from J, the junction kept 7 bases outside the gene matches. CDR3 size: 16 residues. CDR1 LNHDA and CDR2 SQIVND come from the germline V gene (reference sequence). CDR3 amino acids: CASSTTRTGGNSPLHF. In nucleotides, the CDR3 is TGTGCCAGTAGTACGACCCGGACAGGGGGGAATTCACCCCTCCACTTT. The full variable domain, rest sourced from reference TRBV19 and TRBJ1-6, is DGGITQSPKYLFRKEGQNVTLSCEQNLNHDAMYWYRQDPGQGLRLIYYSQIVNDFQKGDIAEGYSVSREKKESFPLTVTSAQKNPTAFYLCASSTTRTGGNSPLHFGNGTRLTVT.

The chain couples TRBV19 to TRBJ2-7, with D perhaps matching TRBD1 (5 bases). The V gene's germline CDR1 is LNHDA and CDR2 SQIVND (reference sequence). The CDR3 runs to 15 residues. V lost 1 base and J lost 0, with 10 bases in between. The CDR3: CASSIGVGPSYEQYF. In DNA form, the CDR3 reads TGTGCCAGTAGTATAGGAGTGGGGCCCTCCTACGAGCAGTACTTC.